This TCR beta chain was observed in a study of T cell repertoires in cytomegalovirus infection. About the research overall: Carrying CMV and the relevant HLA type showed in public TCR beta signatures. The study's findings and limits: It was HLA-C-restricted CMV-specific TCR beta clonotypes that dominated the response ex vivo.

This CDR3 spans 15 amino acids. V shed 7 bases and J shed 2 bases, with 18 bases lying between them. This clonotype appeared many times. Its matching antigen is unknown. One entry per CDR3 protein, called by TCRdb with MiXCR from the reads. The data hold fewer than 400,000 distinct CDR3 sequences, with about a sixth observed a single time. The gene calls are TRBV12-3 or TRBV12-4 and TRBJ2-7; D is perhaps TRBD2 (6 bases). The TCR was taken from a human donor in good health (CMV status not recorded). Some clones in this sample may be carry-over from other donors' samples. The sequencing sample was made of PBMCs. CDR3 DNA sequence: TGTGCCAGCACCTCCCCGGGAGATCCTCCCTACGAGCAGTACTTC. As protein: CASTSPGDPPYEQYF.